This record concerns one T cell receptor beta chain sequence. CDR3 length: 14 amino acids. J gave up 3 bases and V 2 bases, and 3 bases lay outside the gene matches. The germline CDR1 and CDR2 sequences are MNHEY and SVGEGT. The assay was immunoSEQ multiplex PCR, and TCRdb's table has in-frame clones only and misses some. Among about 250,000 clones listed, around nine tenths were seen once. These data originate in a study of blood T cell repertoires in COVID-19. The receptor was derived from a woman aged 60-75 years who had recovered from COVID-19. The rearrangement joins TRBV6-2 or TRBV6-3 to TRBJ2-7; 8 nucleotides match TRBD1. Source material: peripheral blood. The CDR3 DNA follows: TGTGCCAGCAGTTACAACAGGGGGTACTACGAGCAGTACTTC. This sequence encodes CASSYNRGYYEQYF.